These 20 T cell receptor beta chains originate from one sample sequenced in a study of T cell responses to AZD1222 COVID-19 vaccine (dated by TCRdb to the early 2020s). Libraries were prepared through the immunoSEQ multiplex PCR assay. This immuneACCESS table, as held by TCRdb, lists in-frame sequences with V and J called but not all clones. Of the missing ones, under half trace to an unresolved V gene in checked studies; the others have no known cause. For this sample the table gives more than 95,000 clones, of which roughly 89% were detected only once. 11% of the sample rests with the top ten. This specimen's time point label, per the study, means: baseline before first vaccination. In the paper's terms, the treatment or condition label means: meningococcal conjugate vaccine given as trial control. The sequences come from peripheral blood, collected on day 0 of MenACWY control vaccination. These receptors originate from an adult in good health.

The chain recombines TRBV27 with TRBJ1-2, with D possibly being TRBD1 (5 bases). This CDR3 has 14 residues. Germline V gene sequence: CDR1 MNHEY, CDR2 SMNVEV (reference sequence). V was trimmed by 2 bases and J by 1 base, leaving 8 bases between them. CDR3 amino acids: CASSLAGFNYGYTF. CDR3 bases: TGTGCCAGCAGTTTAGCAGGGTTTAACTATGGCTACACCTTC.

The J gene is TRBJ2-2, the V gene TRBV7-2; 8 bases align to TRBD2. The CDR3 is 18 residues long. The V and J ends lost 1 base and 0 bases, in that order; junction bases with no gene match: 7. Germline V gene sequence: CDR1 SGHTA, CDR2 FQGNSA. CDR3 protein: CASSLVGGEMANTGELFF. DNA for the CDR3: TGTGCCAGCAGCTTAGTCGGGGGGGAAATGGCGAACACCGGGGAGCTGTTTTTT.

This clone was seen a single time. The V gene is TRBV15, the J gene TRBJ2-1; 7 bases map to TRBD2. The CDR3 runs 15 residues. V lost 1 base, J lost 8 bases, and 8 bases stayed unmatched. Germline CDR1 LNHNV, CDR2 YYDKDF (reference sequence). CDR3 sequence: CATSRVAGEGYEQFF. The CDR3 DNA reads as TGTGCCACCAGCAGAGTGGCGGGAGAGGGATATGAGCAGTTCTTC.

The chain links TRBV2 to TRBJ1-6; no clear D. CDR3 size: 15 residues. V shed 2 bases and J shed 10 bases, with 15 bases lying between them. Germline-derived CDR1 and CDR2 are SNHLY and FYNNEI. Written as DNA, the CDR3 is TGTGCCAGCAGTGAAAGATTCGAACCCGGATCACCCCTCCACTTT. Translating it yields CASSERFEPGSPLHF. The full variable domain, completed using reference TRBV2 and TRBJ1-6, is EPEVTQTPSHQVTQMGQEVILRCVPISNHLYFYWYRQILGQKVEFLVSFYNNEISEKSEIFDDQFSVERPDGSNFTLKIRSTKLEDSAMYFCASSERFEPGSPLHFGNGTRLTVT.

The CDR3 is CASSGGGGPLHF. As DNA, the CDR3 is TGTGCCAGCAGCGGAGGGGGCGGGCCCCTCCACTTT. The chain uses TRBV11-3 and TRBJ1-6; 7 nucleotides line up with TRBD1. The CDR3 totals 12 residues. Per the germline V gene, CDR1 is SGHNT and CDR2 is YENEEA. J lost 13 bases, V lost 5 bases, and 5 bases had no gene match.

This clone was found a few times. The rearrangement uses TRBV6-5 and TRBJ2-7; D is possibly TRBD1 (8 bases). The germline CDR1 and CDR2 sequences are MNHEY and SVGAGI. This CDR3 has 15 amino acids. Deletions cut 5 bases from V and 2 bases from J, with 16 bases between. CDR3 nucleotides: TGTGCCAGCAGTCGACAGGGGAGGGACGCCTACGAGCAGTACTTC. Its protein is CASSRQGRDAYEQYF.

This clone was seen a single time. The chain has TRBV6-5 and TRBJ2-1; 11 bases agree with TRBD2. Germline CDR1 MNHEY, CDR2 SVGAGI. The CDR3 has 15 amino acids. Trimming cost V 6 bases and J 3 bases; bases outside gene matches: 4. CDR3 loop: CASSRLAGNYNEQFF. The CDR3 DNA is TGTGCCAGCAGCCGACTAGCGGGAAACTACAATGAGCAGTTCTTC.

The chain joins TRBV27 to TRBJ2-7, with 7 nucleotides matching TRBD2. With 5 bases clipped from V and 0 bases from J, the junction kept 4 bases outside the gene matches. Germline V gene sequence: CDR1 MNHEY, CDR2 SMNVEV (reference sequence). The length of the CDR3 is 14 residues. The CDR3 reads CASSPRDYSYEQYF. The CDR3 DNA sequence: TGTGCCAGCAGTCCAAGGGACTACTCCTACGAGCAGTACTTC.

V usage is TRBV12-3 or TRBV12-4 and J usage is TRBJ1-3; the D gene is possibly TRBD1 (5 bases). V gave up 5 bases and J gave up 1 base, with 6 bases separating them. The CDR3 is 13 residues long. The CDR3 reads CASSTGSGNTIYF. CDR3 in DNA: TGTGCCAGCAGTACAGGTTCTGGAAACACCATATATTTT.

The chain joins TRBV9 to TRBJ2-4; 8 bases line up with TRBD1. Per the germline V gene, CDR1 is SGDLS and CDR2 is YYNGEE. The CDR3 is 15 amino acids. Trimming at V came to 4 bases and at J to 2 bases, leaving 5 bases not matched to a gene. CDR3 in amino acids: CASSSGGASKNIQYF. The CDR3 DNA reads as TGTGCCAGCAGCTCAGGGGGCGCATCCAAAAACATTCAGTACTTC.

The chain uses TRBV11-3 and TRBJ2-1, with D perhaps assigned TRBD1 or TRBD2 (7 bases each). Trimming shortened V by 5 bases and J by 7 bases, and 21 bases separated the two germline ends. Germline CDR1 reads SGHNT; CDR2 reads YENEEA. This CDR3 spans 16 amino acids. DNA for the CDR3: TGTGCCAGCAGCCCCCAGGGGGGGCGCCATCGTAATGAGCAGTTCTTC. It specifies CASSPQGGRHRNEQFF.

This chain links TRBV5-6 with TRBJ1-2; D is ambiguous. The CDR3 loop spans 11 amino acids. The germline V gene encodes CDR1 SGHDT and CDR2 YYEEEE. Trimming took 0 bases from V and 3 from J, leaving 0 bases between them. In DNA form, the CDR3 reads TGTGCCAGCAGCTTGGACTATGGCTACACCTTC. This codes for CASSLDYGYTF.

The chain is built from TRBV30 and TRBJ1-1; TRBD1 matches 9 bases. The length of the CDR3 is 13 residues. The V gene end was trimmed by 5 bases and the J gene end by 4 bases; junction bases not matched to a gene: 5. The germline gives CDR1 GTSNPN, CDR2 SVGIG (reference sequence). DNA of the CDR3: TGTGCCTGGGGACAGGGGTTGCCCACTGAAGCTTTCTTT. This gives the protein CAWGQGLPTEAFF. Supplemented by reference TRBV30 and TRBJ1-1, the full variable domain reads SQTIHQWPATLVQPVGSPLSLECTVEGTSNPNLYWYRQAAGRGLQLLFYSVGIGQISSEVPQNLSASRPQDRQFILSSKKLLLSDSGFYLCAWGQGLPTEAFFGQGTRLTVV.

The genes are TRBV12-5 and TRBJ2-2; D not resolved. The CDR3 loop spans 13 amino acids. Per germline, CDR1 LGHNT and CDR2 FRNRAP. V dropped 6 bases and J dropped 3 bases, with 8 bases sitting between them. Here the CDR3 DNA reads TGTGCTAGTGGGAGTTGGGACACCGGGGAGCTGTTTTTT. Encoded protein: CASGSWDTGELFF.

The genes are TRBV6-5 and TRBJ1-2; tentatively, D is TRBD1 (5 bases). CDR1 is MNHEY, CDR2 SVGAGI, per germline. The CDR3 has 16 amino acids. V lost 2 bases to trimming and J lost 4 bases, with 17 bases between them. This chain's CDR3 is CASSYGPGGLGYGYTF. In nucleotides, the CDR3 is TGTGCCAGCAGTTACGGTCCGGGGGGTCTCGGCTATGGCTACACCTTC.

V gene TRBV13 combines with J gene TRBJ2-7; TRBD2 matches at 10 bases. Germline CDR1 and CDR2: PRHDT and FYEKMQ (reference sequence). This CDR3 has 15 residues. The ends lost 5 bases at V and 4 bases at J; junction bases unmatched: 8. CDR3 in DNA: TGTGCCAGCAGCGACGGGACTAGCGAACCGTACGAGCAGTACTTC. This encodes CASSDGTSEPYEQYF.

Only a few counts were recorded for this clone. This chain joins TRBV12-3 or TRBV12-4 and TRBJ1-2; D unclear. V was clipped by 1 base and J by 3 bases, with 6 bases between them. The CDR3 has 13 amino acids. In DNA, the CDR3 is TGTGCCAGCAGTTTAGGGGAGTACTATGGCTACACCTTC. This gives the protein CASSLGEYYGYTF.

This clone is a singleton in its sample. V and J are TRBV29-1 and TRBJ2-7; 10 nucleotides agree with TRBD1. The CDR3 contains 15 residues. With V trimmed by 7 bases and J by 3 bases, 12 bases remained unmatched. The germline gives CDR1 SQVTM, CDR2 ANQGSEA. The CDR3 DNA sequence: TGCAGCGCGCGTACGACAGGGGGCTTGGGCTACGAGCAGTACTTC. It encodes CSARTTGGLGYEQYF.

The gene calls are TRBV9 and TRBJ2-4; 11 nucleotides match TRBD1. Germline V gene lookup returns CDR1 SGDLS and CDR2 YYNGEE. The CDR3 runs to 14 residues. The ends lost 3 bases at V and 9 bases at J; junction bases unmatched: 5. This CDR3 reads CASSAGTGGFIQYF. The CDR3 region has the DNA TGTGCCAGCAGCGCAGGGACAGGGGGATTCATTCAGTACTTC.

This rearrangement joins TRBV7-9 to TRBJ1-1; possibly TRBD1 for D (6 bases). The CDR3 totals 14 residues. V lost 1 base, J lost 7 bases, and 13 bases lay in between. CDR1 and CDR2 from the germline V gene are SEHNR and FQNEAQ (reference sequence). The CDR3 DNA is TGTGCCAGCAGCTTAGTACCGGACAGCTTTGAAGCTTTCTTT. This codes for CASSLVPDSFEAFF.